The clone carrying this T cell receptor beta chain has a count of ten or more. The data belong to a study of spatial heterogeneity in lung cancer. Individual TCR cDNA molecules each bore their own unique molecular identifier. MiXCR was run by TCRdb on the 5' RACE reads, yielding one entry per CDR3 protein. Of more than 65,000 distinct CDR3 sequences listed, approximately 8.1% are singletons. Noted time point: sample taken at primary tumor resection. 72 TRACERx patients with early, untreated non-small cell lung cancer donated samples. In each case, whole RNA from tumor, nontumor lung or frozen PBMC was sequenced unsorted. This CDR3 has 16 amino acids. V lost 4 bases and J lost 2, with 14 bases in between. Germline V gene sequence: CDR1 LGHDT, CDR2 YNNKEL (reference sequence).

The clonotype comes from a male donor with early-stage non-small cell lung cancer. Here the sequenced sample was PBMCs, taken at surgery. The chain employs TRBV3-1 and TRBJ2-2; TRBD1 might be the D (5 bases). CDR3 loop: CASSLRDSRNTGELFF. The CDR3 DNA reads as TGTGCCAGCAGCCTTCGCGACAGCCGAAACACCGGGGAGCTGTTTTTT.